Presented here are 31 T cell receptor beta chains from one specimen sequenced in a study of blood T cell repertoires in COVID-19. Using immunoSEQ multiplex PCR, the repertoire was profiled, and TCRdb retains in-frame clones only, with some absent. The repertoire holds 250,000 to 300,000 clones, with roughly 91% as singletons. Sequences were obtained from PBMCs or T cells enriched from blood (not recorded which). These receptors were obtained from a woman aged 45-65 years who had been exposed to COVID-19.

The J gene is TRBJ1-1, the V gene TRBV5-1; D is unresolved. Per the germline V gene, CDR1 is SGHRS and CDR2 is YFSETQ. The CDR3 is made up of 14 amino acids. V was clipped by 4 bases and J by 5 bases, with 15 bases between them. This CDR3 reads CASSQGMTGTEAFF. CDR3 nucleotide sequence: TGCGCCAGCAGCCAAGGGATGACGGGAACTGAAGCTTTCTTT.

The chain is built from TRBV25-1 and TRBJ2-5, with 8 nucleotides matching TRBD1. CDR3 length: 15 amino acids. Germline-derived CDR1 and CDR2 are MGHDK and SYGVNS. Trimming cost V 6 bases and J 5 bases; bases outside gene matches: 11. CDR3 in amino acids: CASSATTGAPETQYF. The DNA for the CDR3 is TGTGCCAGCAGCGCCACGACAGGGGCGCCCGAGACCCAGTACTTC.

The chain has TRBV2 and TRBJ2-2, with TRBD2 as a possible D gene (7 bases). This CDR3 spans 15 amino acids. The V end was cut by 7 bases, the J end by 0 bases, with 12 bases between. The germline gives CDR1 SNHLY, CDR2 FYNNEI. CDR3: CASNGGGTNTGELFF. DNA of the CDR3: TGTGCCAGCAATGGCGGGGGCACGAACACCGGGGAGCTGTTTTTT.

This chain links TRBV19 with TRBJ1-2; no definite D call. The V gene lost 0 bases and the J gene lost 8 bases, with 13 bases spanning the gap. The CDR3 consists of 14 residues. Looked up from germline, CDR1 is LNHDA and CDR2 is SQIVND (reference sequence). DNA for the CDR3: TGTGCCAGTAGTATAGACCCCGGACTATGGGGCTACACCTTC. Protein sequence: CASSIDPGLWGYTF.

The gene calls are TRBV9 and TRBJ1-3; tentatively, D is TRBD1 (5 bases). V was clipped by 4 bases and J by 4 bases, with 12 bases between them. The CDR3 contains 14 residues. Germline V gene lookup returns CDR1 SGDLS and CDR2 YYNGEE. The CDR3, as DNA: TGTGCCAGCAGCCCGGGACTTCCCGGAAACACCATATATTTT. This codes for CASSPGLPGNTIYF.

Written as DNA, the CDR3 is TGTGCCAGCAGCCAAGCGAGCGTCGCTAGTCAAGAGACCCAGTACTTC. Translation: CASSQASVASQETQYF. The chain links TRBV4-2 to TRBJ2-5; D unclear. Trimming stripped 1 base from V and 2 bases from J, with 14 bases between. CDR1 and CDR2 (germline): LGHNA, YNFKEQ. The CDR3 totals 16 residues.

This chain uses TRBV4-1 with TRBJ2-1; 8 bases align to TRBD2. V shed 4 bases and J 8 bases; nucleotides not matched to a gene: 13. The CDR3 length is 16 residues. Germline lookup yields CDR1 MGHRA and CDR2 YSYEKL. CDR3 loop: CASSPTRAGGKDEQFF. The DNA of the CDR3 is TGCGCCAGCAGCCCCACCCGGGCGGGGGGTAAGGATGAGCAGTTCTTC.

The genes are TRBV2 and TRBJ2-1; D is possibly TRBD2 (6 bases). V lost 3 bases, J lost 3 bases, and 12 bases lay in between. The germline CDR1 and CDR2 sequences are SNHLY and FYNNEI. The CDR3 is 15 amino acids. The chain's CDR3 is CASSDGRGLYNEQFF. CDR3 in DNA: TGTGCCAGCAGTGACGGGCGGGGCCTCTACAATGAGCAGTTCTTC.

This chain links TRBV3-1 (or the pseudogene TRBV3-2) with TRBJ1-3; the match to TRBD1 covers 9 bases. The CDR3 loop spans 16 amino acids. Unmatched junction bases numbered 4, after V lost 1 base and J lost 3 bases. CDR1 LGHDT and CDR2 YNNKEL come from the germline V gene (reference sequence). The CDR3 DNA sequence: TGTGCCAGCAGCCAAGGAGACAGGGGGGGTGGAAACACCATATATTTT. Translated: CASSQGDRGGGNTIYF.

The rearrangement links TRBV3-1 (or the pseudogene TRBV3-2) to TRBJ2-7; D call uncertain. CDR1 and CDR2 from the germline V gene are LGHDT and YNNKEL (reference sequence). V was cut by 2 bases and J by 7 bases, with 9 bases left in between. The CDR3 covers 12 residues. DNA of the CDR3: TGTGCCAGCAGCCAAAGCCCGCGAGAGCAGTACTTC. Translating gives CASSQSPREQYF.

The CDR3 spells CASSHRGANEKLFF. CDR3 nucleotides: TGTGCCAGCAGCCACAGGGGGGCGAACGAAAAACTGTTTTTT. The gene calls are TRBV3-1 (or the pseudogene TRBV3-2) and TRBJ1-4, with TRBD1 identical over 7 bases. The CDR3 extends over 14 amino acids. V lost 3 bases to trimming and J lost 8 bases; unmatched junction nucleotides: 6. CDR1 is LGHDT and CDR2 is YNNKEL in the germline V gene (reference sequence).

V gene TRBV5-1 combines with J gene TRBJ2-3, with TRBD1 matching over 7 bases. J gave up 3 bases and V 2 bases, and 9 bases lay outside the gene matches. Looked up from germline, CDR1 is SGHRS and CDR2 is YFSETQ. The CDR3 runs to 16 residues. For the CDR3, the DNA is TGCGCCAGCAGCTTAGGAGACAGGGTTAGAACAGATACGCAGTATTTT. This gives the protein CASSLGDRVRTDTQYF.

The V call is TRBV7-2, the J call TRBJ1-4; weak D call: TRBD1 (6 bases). With 4 bases removed from V and 0 bases from J, the gap between germline ends came to 9 bases. CDR1 is SGHTA, CDR2 FQGNSA, per germline. This CDR3 spans 15 amino acids. CDR3 sequence (DNA): TGTGCCAGCAGCTCCAGGGGTCCAACTAATGAAAAACTGTTTTTT. It codes for CASSSRGPTNEKLFF. Combining the CDR3 with reference TRBV7-2 and TRBJ1-4 gives the whole variable domain GAGVSQSPSNKVTEKGKDVELRCDPISGHTALYWYRQSLGQGLEFLIYFQGNSAPDKSGLPSDRFSAERTGGSVSTLTIQRTQQEDSAVYLCASSSRGPTNEKLFFGSGTQLSVL.

There are a few counts of this clone. The chain links TRBV7-2 to TRBJ1-4; D is uncertain. Per germline, CDR1 SGHTA and CDR2 FQGNSA. The V and J ends lost 5 bases and 8 bases respectively, with 12 bases between them. This CDR3 contains 13 residues. DNA of the CDR3: TGTGCCAGCAGCGCGGTAAGAACGGAAAAACTGTTTTTT. Translating it yields CASSAVRTEKLFF.

The chain has TRBV7-9 and TRBJ2-1; 8 bases match TRBD1. The CDR3 spans 19 residues. CDR1 and CDR2 (germline): SEHNR, FQNEAQ (reference sequence). V was clipped by 1 base and J by 6 bases; unmatched bases: 17. The CDR3 region is CASSLVSSLETGVGNEQFF. The CDR3 DNA reads TGTGCCAGCAGCTTAGTATCAAGTTTGGAGACAGGGGTCGGCAATGAGCAGTTCTTC.

The gene calls are TRBV6-5 and TRBJ1-4, with 7 bases matching TRBD1. Germline loops: CDR1 MNHEY, CDR2 SVGAGI. The CDR3 sequence is 15 residues long. V shed 6 bases, J shed 5 bases, and the junction held 9 bases outside the gene matches. CDR3 region: CASRPPGQRNEKLFF. The CDR3, as DNA: TGTGCCAGCAGACCACCGGGACAGAGGAATGAAAAACTGTTTTTT.

This clone was seen just once. The chain carries TRBV4-2 and TRBJ2-7; 8 bases match TRBD1. CDR1 is LGHNA, CDR2 YNFKEQ, per germline. The CDR3 runs 19 residues. The V gene end was trimmed by 4 bases and the J gene end by 2 bases; junction bases not matched to a gene: 19. The chain's CDR3 is CASSRTFLSSGTGTYEQYF. In DNA, the CDR3 is TGTGCCAGCAGCCGAACCTTTTTATCGTCCGGGACAGGCACCTACGAGCAGTACTTC.

Comments on this clone: Other nucleotide sequences from this sample produce the same CDR3. The chain uses TRBV5-1 and TRBJ1-1; D is unresolved. The V gene lost 1 base and the J gene lost 5 bases, with 9 bases spanning the gap. The CDR3 length is 13 residues. CDR1 is SGHRS, CDR2 YFSETQ, per germline. In nucleotides, the CDR3 is TGCGCCAGCAGCTTGACGGGTGGGACTGAAGCTTTCTTT. Amino acids: CASSLTGGTEAFF.

CDR3: CAITRQGAFGYTF. The CDR3 bases are TGTGCCATCACCAGGCAGGGGGCCTTTGGCTACACCTTC. The J gene is TRBJ1-2, the V gene TRBV10-3, with 8 bases matching TRBD1. This CDR3 comprises 13 residues. Germline lookup yields CDR1 ENHRY and CDR2 SYGVKD. The V segment lost 7 bases and the J segment 7 bases; nucleotides outside the gene matches: 8.

The V call is TRBV29-1, the J call TRBJ1-5; D is unclear. V was pared by 7 bases and J by 4 bases, with 14 bases between. CDR1 is SQVTM, CDR2 ANQGSEA, per germline. There are 13 residues in the CDR3. The CDR3 DNA is TGCAGCGCCACGGCGGCCGAAAATCAGCCCCAGCATTTT. This encodes CSATAAENQPQHF.

V and J are TRBV13 and TRBJ2-6, with 7 positions matching TRBD1. The CDR3 is 15 residues long. V shed 6 bases, J shed 1 base, and the junction held 3 bases outside the gene matches. Per the germline V gene, CDR1 is PRHDT and CDR2 is FYEKMQ (reference sequence). CDR3 sequence reads: CASRRRGSGANVLTF. The CDR3 DNA follows: TGTGCCAGCAGACGCAGGGGGTCTGGGGCCAACGTCCTGACTTTC.

This rearrangement joins TRBV6-4 to TRBJ1-6, with 7 bases lining up with TRBD1. The CDR3 loop spans 14 amino acids. Germline values: CDR1 MRHNA, CDR2 SNTAGT. V was clipped by 2 bases and J by 13 bases; unmatched bases: 8. The CDR3 DNA sequence: TGTGCCAGCAGTGACGAGGGGGCGAGGAGGCCCCTCCACTTT. This encodes CASSDEGARRPLHF.

This clone has a handful of counts. The chain has TRBV29-1 and TRBJ1-1, with TRBD1 identical over 7 bases. The CDR3 spans 13 residues. Germline V CDR1 and CDR2: SQVTM, ANQGSEA. Germline trimming cut 6 bases from V and 1 base from J; bases unmatched to any gene: 5. CDR3 nucleotides: TGCAGCGTACAAAGGGGGCCGAACACTGAAGCTTTCTTT. Translation gives CSVQRGPNTEAFF.

The V and J genes are TRBV29-1 and TRBJ2-3, with D perhaps matching TRBD2 (7 bases). This CDR3 is 13 amino acids long. Germline V gives CDR1 SQVTM, CDR2 ANQGSEA. The ends were cut back, 3 bases at V and 1 base at J, with 8 bases in the middle. The DNA of the CDR3 is TGCAGCGTTGACGGGGGGCGCACAGATACGCAGTATTTT. Its translation: CSVDGGRTDTQYF.

The CDR3 DNA is TGTGCCAGCAGTGAGCATGGACAGGGAGATCGTGAAAAACTGTTTTTT. This encodes CASSEHGQGDREKLFF. The chain carries TRBV6-1 and TRBJ1-4; 8 bases are a match to TRBD1. The CDR3 runs to 16 residues. V lost 3 bases to trimming and J lost 7 bases; unmatched junction nucleotides: 10. CDR1 and CDR2 (germline): MNHNS, SASEGT.

This chain connects TRBV5-1 to TRBJ2-5; D is ambiguous. Per germline, CDR1 SGHRS and CDR2 YFSETQ. Trimming pared 2 bases from V and 2 bases from J, leaving 13 bases between. There are 15 residues in the CDR3. DNA for the CDR3: TGCGCCAGCAGCTTCCAGCAGGCGCTACAAGAGACCCAGTACTTC. Its protein is CASSFQQALQETQYF.

V is TRBV28 and J is TRBJ1-5; possible D gene TRBD1, 5 bases. The CDR3 runs 17 residues. Trimming took off 6 bases at V and 0 bases at J, with 18 bases between the two ends. Germline V gives CDR1 MDHEN, CDR2 SYDVKM. The CDR3 region is CASSAVEGLYSNQPQHF. As DNA, the CDR3 is TGTGCCAGCAGCGCGGTAGAGGGACTTTATAGCAATCAGCCCCAGCATTTT.

The chain uses TRBV4-1 and TRBJ2-1, with TRBD2 identical over 10 bases. CDR3 size: 15 residues. V lost 5 bases and J lost 4; bases outside the gene matches: 5. CDR1 and CDR2 from the germline V gene are MGHRA and YSYEKL. The CDR3 sequence: CASSSLAGSYNEQFF. The CDR3 DNA is TGCGCCAGCAGCTCACTAGCGGGGAGTTACAATGAGCAGTTCTTC.

The V call is TRBV11-2, the J call TRBJ2-5, with 7 bases fitting TRBD1. The V gene's germline CDR1 is SGHAT and CDR2 FQNNGV. The CDR3 loop spans 15 amino acids. Trimming removed 0 bases from V and 0 bases from J; junction bases left unmatched: 1. CDR3 sequence (DNA): TGTGCCAGCAGCTTAGACAGGGGGAACCAAGAGACCCAGTACTTC. Its protein is CASSLDRGNQETQYF.

This clone has just one count. The chain recombines TRBV11-2 with TRBJ1-6, with a possible D match to TRBD1 (6 bases). In germline, CDR1 is SGHAT, CDR2 FQNNGV. V was cut by 2 bases and J by 5 bases, with 19 bases left in between. This CDR3 has 18 amino acids. CDR3 nucleotide sequence: TGTGCCAGCAGCTTACGAGTCCCGGACAGAGAGGATAATTCACCCCTCCACTTT. It yields the protein CASSLRVPDREDNSPLHF.

The chain links TRBV2 to TRBJ1-6, with TRBD1 as a possible D gene (6 bases). Germline CDR1 reads SNHLY; CDR2 reads FYNNEI. The V end lost 8 bases, the J end lost 3 bases, and 11 bases lay between the germline ends. This CDR3 spans 14 amino acids. As DNA, the CDR3 is TGTGCCAGCCCACAGGGTGACTATAATTCACCCCTCCACTTT. It encodes CASPQGDYNSPLHF.